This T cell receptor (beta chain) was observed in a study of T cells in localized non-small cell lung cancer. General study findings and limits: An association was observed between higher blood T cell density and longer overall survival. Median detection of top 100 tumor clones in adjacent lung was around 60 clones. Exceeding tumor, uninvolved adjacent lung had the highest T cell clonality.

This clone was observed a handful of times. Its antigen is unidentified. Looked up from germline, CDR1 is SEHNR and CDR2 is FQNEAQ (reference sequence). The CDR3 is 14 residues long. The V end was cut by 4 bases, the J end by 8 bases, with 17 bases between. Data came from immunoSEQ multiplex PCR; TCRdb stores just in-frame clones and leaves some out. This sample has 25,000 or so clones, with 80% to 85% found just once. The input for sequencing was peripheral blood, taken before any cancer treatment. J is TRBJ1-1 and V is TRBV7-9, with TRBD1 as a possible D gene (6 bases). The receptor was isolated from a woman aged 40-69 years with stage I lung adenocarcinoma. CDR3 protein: CASSWGGPRAEAFF. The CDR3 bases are TGTGCCAGCAGCTGGGGGGGGCCCCGGGCCGAAGCTTTCTTT.